Below, 32 T cell receptor beta chains from the same sample are listed, as sequenced in a study of cytomegalovirus exposure and HLA in healthy donors. PCR involved 60 Vbeta and 13 Jbeta primers. Sequencing was performed with immunoSEQ multiplex PCR; in TCRdb, only in-frame clones are kept and a portion is missing. The sample yields under 150,000 clones, around 80% seen once. What was sequenced was PBMCs. The receptor source for this set is a man aged 25-45 years in good health and CMV-seropositive.

The V gene is TRBV7-6, the J gene TRBJ2-2; D is undetermined. The V end was cut by 1 base, the J end by 0 bases, with 18 bases between. The germline CDR1 and CDR2 sequences are SGHVS and FNYEAQ. The CDR3 totals 19 residues. CDR3 nucleotide sequence: TGTGCCAGCAGCTTAGATGACTCACAAAAAACAACGAACACCGGGGAGCTGTTTTTT. Its protein product is CASSLDDSQKTTNTGELFF.

The table lists this clone with a few counts. V gene TRBV5-1 combines with J gene TRBJ1-3; D is perhaps TRBD1 (5 bases). The germline CDR1 and CDR2 sequences are SGHRS and YFSETQ. The CDR3 has 18 amino acids. V was trimmed by 3 bases and J by 2 bases, leaving 21 bases between them. The CDR3 loop is CASSSQALHQLAGNTIYF. CDR3 coding DNA: TGCGCCAGCAGCTCACAGGCATTACATCAGCTGGCTGGAAACACCATATATTTT.

This chain joins TRBV5-1 and TRBJ2-2; TRBD2 matches at 8 bases. The CDR3 is 17 residues long. V lost 0 bases and J lost 4; bases outside the gene matches: 8. From germline, CDR1 is SGHRS and CDR2 YFSETQ. The CDR3 protein is CASSLVFGGAATGELFF. Written as DNA, the CDR3 is TGCGCCAGCAGCTTGGTTTTCGGGGGGGCCGCCACCGGGGAGCTGTTTTTT.

This clone has only one observation. V usage is TRBV7-3 and J usage is TRBJ1-1, with D possibly matching TRBD1 (6 bases). The CDR3 has 14 amino acids. The germline V gene encodes CDR1 SGHTA and CDR2 FQGTGA. V lost 1 base to trimming and J lost 3 bases, with 9 bases between them. This chain's CDR3 is CASSLKGVDTEAFF. CDR3 DNA sequence: TGTGCCAGCAGCTTAAAGGGGGTGGACACTGAAGCTTTCTTT.

The rearrangement joins TRBV18 to TRBJ2-6; possible D gene TRBD2, 5 bases. The CDR3 length is 16 residues. Germline CDR1 and CDR2: KGHSH and LQKENI. Deletions cut 2 bases from V and 2 bases from J, with 10 bases between. The DNA of the CDR3 is TGTGCCAGCTCACCAACGAGGGCCCCTGGGGCCAACGTCCTGACTTTC. Amino acid sequence: CASSPTRAPGANVLTF.

This clone was seen only a few times. V is TRBV18 and J is TRBJ2-5; possibly TRBD1 for D (6 bases). The end of the DNA aligns better with TRBJ2-7, so the J call may be wrong. The germline CDR1 and CDR2 sequences are KGHSH and LQKENI. The CDR3 is 14 amino acids. The CDR3 coding sequence is TGTGCCAGCTCTCTCCAGGGGAACCCCTACGAGCAGTACTTC. Protein: CASSLQGNPYEQYF.

The chain links TRBV29-1 to TRBJ1-2; 8 nucleotides agree with TRBD1. Germline V gene lookup returns CDR1 SQVTM and CDR2 ANQGSEA. The CDR3 runs to 13 residues. Trimming took 7 bases from V and 2 from J; bases not matched to a gene: 6. For the CDR3, the DNA is TGCAGCGCCGGGACAGGAGAAAACTATGGCTACACCTTC. This sequence encodes CSAGTGENYGYTF.

CDR3 amino acids: CASRLGQGVNQPQHF. CDR3 sequence (DNA): TGTGCCAGCAGGTTGGGACAGGGTGTCAATCAGCCCCAGCATTTT. The genes are TRBV7-2 and TRBJ1-5, with TRBD1 matching 9 bases. Germline CDR1 is SGHTA and CDR2 is FQGNSA. V was pared by 6 bases and J by 3 bases, with 6 bases of the junction left unmatched. CDR3 length: 15 residues.

This chain connects TRBV11-3 to TRBJ2-1; unclear D gene. The V end was cut by 5 bases, the J end by 6 bases, with 17 bases between. The length of the CDR3 is 15 residues. Germline assignment: CDR1 SGHNT and CDR2 YENEEA. The chain's CDR3 is CASSLPKRFGNEQFF. In DNA form, the CDR3 reads TGTGCCAGCAGCCTCCCCAAACGGTTTGGCAATGAGCAGTTCTTC.

With regard to this clone: A read error may produce the germline difference seen at one junction end. The chain carries TRBV9 and TRBJ1-1, with unresolved D. CDR1 SGDLS and CDR2 YYNGEE come from the germline V gene. This CDR3 region has 13 residues. The CDR3 nucleotides are TGTACCAGCAGCGTCGGTGGAGGGACTGAAGCTTTCTTT. This codes for CTSSVGGGTEAFF.

Points on this clone: An end of the junction does not agree with germline; a read error may underlie this. The genes are TRBV7-9 and TRBJ2-7; 9 nucleotides match TRBD1. The CDR3 has 14 amino acids. The germline V gene has CDR1 SEHNR and CDR2 FQNEAQ (reference sequence). The CDR3 nucleotides are TGTTCCAGCAGCTTGGGACAGGGATACTACGAGCAGTACTTC. Its translation is CSSSLGQGYYEQYF. Looking up the rest from reference TRBV7-9 and TRBJ2-7 gives the full variable domain: DTGVSQNPRHKITKRGQNVTFRCDPISEHNRLYWYRQTLGQGPEFLTYFQNEAQLEKSRLLSDRFSAERPKGSFSTLEIQRTEQGDSAMYLCSSSLGQGYYEQYFGPGTRLTVT.

This clone was seen only a few times. The chain couples TRBV7-2 to TRBJ2-2; the match to TRBD2 covers 9 bases. Trimming took 4 bases from V and 5 from J; bases not matched to a gene: 5. CDR3 length equals 15 residues. Germline loops: CDR1 SGHTA, CDR2 FQGNSA. CDR3 sequence reads: CASSSGLAETGELFF. In DNA, the CDR3 is TGTGCCAGCAGCTCGGGACTAGCAGAGACCGGGGAGCTGTTTTTT.

The rearrangement joins TRBV14 to TRBJ2-1, with D maybe TRBD1 (5 bases). The germline V gene has CDR1 SGHDN and CDR2 FVKESK. The CDR3 contains 13 residues. The V end was cut by 1 base, the J end by 9 bases, with 10 bases between. The CDR3 is CASSQVQGSEQFF. CDR3 sequence (DNA): TGTGCCAGCAGCCAAGTTCAGGGTAGTGAGCAGTTCTTC.

The V gene is TRBV5-1, the J gene TRBJ2-6; no reliable D call. The CDR3 contains 15 residues. V was cut by 0 bases and J by 0 bases, with 4 bases left in between. Germline V gene sequence: CDR1 SGHRS, CDR2 YFSETQ. In DNA form, the CDR3 reads TGCGCCAGCAGCTTGGACTACTCTGGGGCCAACGTCCTGACTTTC. Residues: CASSLDYSGANVLTF.

This sequence joins TRBV9 and TRBJ2-7; D ambiguous. V lost 0 bases to trimming and J lost 1 base, with 8 bases between them. Germline V gene sequence: CDR1 SGDLS, CDR2 YYNGEE. The CDR3 consists of 14 residues. CDR3 sequence reads: CASSVDLGSYEQYF. The CDR3 nucleotides read TGTGCCAGCAGCGTAGATCTCGGGTCCTACGAGCAGTACTTC. Supplemented by reference TRBV9 and TRBJ2-7, the full variable domain reads DSGVTQTPKHLITATGQRVTLRCSPRSGDLSVYWYQQSLDQGLQFLIQYYNGEERAKGNILERFSAQQFPDLHSELNLSSLELGDSALYFCASSVDLGSYEQYFGPGTRLTVT.

V usage is TRBV5-1 and J usage is TRBJ2-3; possibly TRBD2 for D (6 bases). The CDR3 length is 16 residues. Trimming left V 5 bases short and J 1 base short, with 17 bases between. Germline CDR1 reads SGHRS; CDR2 reads YFSETQ. CDR3 DNA sequence: TGCGCCAGCAGTTATGGGGGGAGCGGAGGCACAGATACGCAGTATTTT. Encoded protein: CASSYGGSGGTDTQYF.

This chain's CDR3 is CASSYLGGINTEAFF. In DNA, the CDR3 is TGTGCCAGCAGTTACCTAGGGGGAATTAACACTGAAGCTTTCTTT. The chain couples TRBV6-5 to TRBJ1-1, with D maybe TRBD1 (6 bases). This CDR3 spans 15 amino acids. Germline V gene data show CDR1 as MNHEY and CDR2 as SVGAGI. V gave up 2 bases and J gave up 2 bases, with 12 bases separating them.

The chain uses TRBV7-6 and TRBJ1-5; no clear D. Deletions cut 2 bases from V and 6 bases from J, with 8 bases between. The CDR3 runs to 13 residues. The germline V gene has CDR1 SGHVS and CDR2 FNYEAQ. CDR3 residues: CASSLQDGQPQHF. As DNA, the CDR3 is TGTGCCAGCAGCTTACAGGATGGTCAGCCCCAGCATTTT.

This chain links TRBV27 with TRBJ2-2; D is perhaps TRBD1 (6 bases). Trimming took off 3 bases at V and 2 bases at J, with 10 bases between the two ends. Germline lookup yields CDR1 MNHEY and CDR2 SMNVEV (reference sequence). The CDR3 has 15 residues. The CDR3: CASSFWTANTGELFF. CDR3 in DNA: TGTGCCAGCAGTTTCTGGACAGCAAACACCGGGGAGCTGTTTTTT.

The genes are TRBV11-3 and TRBJ2-5; weak D call: TRBD1 (8 bases). The germline V gene has CDR1 SGHNT and CDR2 YENEEA. CDR3 length equals 14 residues. V lost 7 bases, J lost 5 bases, and 17 bases lay in between. The CDR3 DNA is TGTGCCAGCATCCCGGACAGGGAGGGCGAGACCCAGTACTTC. This sequence encodes CASIPDREGETQYF.

Notes on this clone: Its ends do not fully match the called genes, so a read error is possible. The CDR3 spells CASSLGDRNCGYTF. In DNA form, the CDR3 reads TGTGCCAGCAGCTTGGGGGACAGGAACTGTGGCTACACCTTC. V is TRBV9 and J is TRBJ1-2; 8 nucleotides line up with TRBD1. Germline-derived CDR1 and CDR2 are SGDLS and YYNGEE. This CDR3 spans 14 amino acids.

This chain uses TRBV5-4 with TRBJ2-7, with a possible D match to TRBD1 (6 bases). Germline loops: CDR1 SGHNT, CDR2 YYREEE (reference sequence). V dropped 4 bases and J dropped 2 bases, with 13 bases sitting between them. The CDR3 sequence is 14 residues long. This chain's CDR3 is CASSAGAFTYEQYF. CDR3 bases: TGTGCCAGCAGCGCAGGGGCCTTTACCTACGAGCAGTACTTC. The complete variable domain, with remaining parts taken from reference TRBV5-4 and TRBJ2-7, reads ETGVTQSPTHLIKTRGQQVTLRCSSQSGHNTVSWYQQALGQGPQFIFQYYREEENGRGNFPPRFSGLQFPNYSSELNVNALELDDSALYLCASSAGAFTYEQYFGPGTRLTVT.

A note on this clone: The germline gene is not matched at one end of the junction; a read error may be the cause. The gene calls are TRBV28 and TRBJ2-5, with D possibly matching TRBD2 (5 bases). Germline-derived CDR1 and CDR2 are MDHEN and SYDVKM. CDR3 length: 14 amino acids. CDR3 amino acids: CAGSLPGVAETQYF. The CDR3 DNA reads TGTGCCGGCAGTCTACCCGGGGTTGCAGAGACCCAGTACTTC.

The rearrangement links TRBV4-3 to TRBJ2-5, with D perhaps matching TRBD1 (8 bases). Trimming left V 4 bases short and J 5 bases short, with 23 bases between. This CDR3 region has 17 residues. Germline V gene sequence: CDR1 LGHNA, CDR2 YSLEER. The CDR3 DNA reads TGCGCCAGCAGCCGGGCCGTACAGGGGGGGGTTTATGAGACCCAGTACTTC. Translated: CASSRAVQGGVYETQYF.

The gene calls are TRBV5-5 and TRBJ1-5, with D hard to call. CDR1 is SGHKS and CDR2 is YYEKEE in the germline V gene (reference sequence). CDR3 length: 16 residues. Trimming removed 0 bases from V and 0 bases from J, with 10 bases in between. This CDR3 is CASSLGQYYSNQPQHF. Written as DNA, the CDR3 is TGTGCCAGCAGCTTGGGGCAGTATTATAGCAATCAGCCCCAGCATTTT.

The rearrangement joins TRBV5-4 to TRBJ1-1; 8 nucleotides match TRBD1. The CDR3 consists of 14 residues. V dropped 3 bases and J dropped 0; count of bases not matched to a gene: 1. Germline CDR1 SGHNT, CDR2 YYREEE (reference sequence). Here the CDR3 DNA reads TGTGCCAGCAGCTCGGGACAGGTGAACACTGAAGCTTTCTTT. Its protein is CASSSGQVNTEAFF.

V and J are TRBV13 and TRBJ1-2, with a weak D call TRBD1 (6 bases). V was cut by 0 bases and J by 12 bases, with 17 bases left in between. The CDR3 spans 14 residues. CDR1 is PRHDT, CDR2 FYEKMQ, per germline (reference sequence). This CDR3 is CASSLGAGPRGDTF. The DNA for the CDR3 is TGTGCCAGCAGCTTAGGCGCAGGCCCCAGGGGTGACACCTTC.

This clone has just a few counts. This chain connects TRBV9 to TRBJ2-3; the D gene is possibly TRBD2 (7 bases). In germline, CDR1 is SGDLS, CDR2 YYNGEE. CDR3 size: 13 residues. V was trimmed by 0 bases and J by 6 bases, leaving 8 bases between them. CDR3 DNA: TGTGCCAGCAGCGTAGAGGGGGGGGATACGCAGTATTTT. It codes for CASSVEGGDTQYF.

This clone showed up just a few times. The rearrangement links TRBV4-2 to TRBJ2-2, with a weak D call TRBD2 (6 bases). Germline V gene data show CDR1 as LGHNA and CDR2 as YNFKEQ. V lost 1 base, J lost 6 bases, and 18 bases lay in between. The CDR3 contains 17 residues. The CDR3 loop is CASSQGLREGGSGELFF. For the CDR3, the DNA is TGTGCCAGCAGCCAAGGTTTACGTGAGGGAGGCTCCGGGGAGCTGTTTTTT.

This clone has more than one count but fewer than ten. The chain has TRBV7-6 and TRBJ2-3, with D uncertain. The CDR3 sequence is 16 residues long. Germline V gene data show CDR1 as SGHVS and CDR2 as FNYEAQ. Trimming cost V 0 bases and J 6 bases, with 16 bases left between them. The CDR3 loop reads CASSLAVTPLLDTQYF. CDR3 sequence (DNA): TGTGCCAGCAGCTTAGCGGTCACCCCCTTACTTGATACGCAGTATTTT.

This CDR3 reads CASSYSIYGYTF. The CDR3 DNA reads as TGTGCCAGCAGTTACTCCATCTATGGCTACACCTTC. V is TRBV6-5 and J is TRBJ1-2, with D hard to call. The CDR3 length is 12 residues. Germline-derived CDR1 and CDR2 are MNHEY and SVGAGI. V was clipped by 0 bases and J by 4 bases, with 3 bases between them.

The chain combines TRBV10-3 with TRBJ2-3; no definite D call. The CDR3 length is 13 residues. With 3 bases removed from V and 3 bases from J, the gap between germline ends came to 7 bases. Germline CDR1 reads ENHRY; CDR2 reads SYGVKD. The CDR3 bases are TGTGCCATCAGTGACGCTCGGACAGATACGCAGTATTTT. It codes for CAISDARTDTQYF.